The 3 T cell receptor beta chains below come from one sample, sequenced in a study of cytomegalovirus exposure and HLA in healthy donors. This PCR relied on a set of 60 Vbeta primers and 13 Jbeta primers. Sequencing used immunoSEQ multiplex PCR; TCRdb keeps in-frame clones, though not all of them. The sample has 45,000 to 55,000 clones. Sequencing input: PBMCs. Every receptor here comes from a male donor in good health and CMV-seropositive.

The chain couples TRBV23-1 to TRBJ1-5; D perhaps matches TRBD1 (6 bases). TRBV23-1 is designated an ORF whose function remains uncertain. CDR3 size: 14 residues. V was shortened by 7 bases and J by 4 bases, with 14 bases between the two germline ends. The CDR3 bases are TGCGCCAGCAAGTCGGGGGGGCCAAATCAGCCCCAGCATTTT. Its translation is CASKSGGPNQPQHF.

The gene calls are TRBV7-9 and TRBJ2-7, with TRBD1 matching 10 bases. J was trimmed by 4 bases and V by 1 base; bases with no gene match: 4. CDR3 length: 15 residues. Germline V CDR1 and CDR2: SEHNR, FQNEAQ (reference sequence). Here the CDR3 reads CASSLGQGARYEQYF. Written as DNA, the CDR3 is TGTGCCAGCAGCTTAGGACAGGGGGCGCGATACGAGCAGTACTTC. The full variable domain, in which reference TRBV7-9 and TRBJ2-7 provide the parts outside the CDR3, is DTGVSQNPRHKITKRGQNVTFRCDPISEHNRLYWYRQTLGQGPEFLTYFQNEAQLEKSRLLSDRFSAERPKGSFSTLEIQRTEQGDSAMYLCASSLGQGARYEQYFGPGTRLTVT.

V is TRBV7-6 and J is TRBJ2-1, with TRBD1 matching 9 bases. The germline gives CDR1 SGHVS, CDR2 FNYEAQ. V lost 4 bases, J lost 6 bases, and 7 bases stayed unmatched. CDR3 length: 15 residues. The CDR3 DNA is TGTGCCAGCAGCTATACCGGGACAGGGAGCAATGAGCAGTTCTTC. Translating gives CASSYTGTGSNEQFF.